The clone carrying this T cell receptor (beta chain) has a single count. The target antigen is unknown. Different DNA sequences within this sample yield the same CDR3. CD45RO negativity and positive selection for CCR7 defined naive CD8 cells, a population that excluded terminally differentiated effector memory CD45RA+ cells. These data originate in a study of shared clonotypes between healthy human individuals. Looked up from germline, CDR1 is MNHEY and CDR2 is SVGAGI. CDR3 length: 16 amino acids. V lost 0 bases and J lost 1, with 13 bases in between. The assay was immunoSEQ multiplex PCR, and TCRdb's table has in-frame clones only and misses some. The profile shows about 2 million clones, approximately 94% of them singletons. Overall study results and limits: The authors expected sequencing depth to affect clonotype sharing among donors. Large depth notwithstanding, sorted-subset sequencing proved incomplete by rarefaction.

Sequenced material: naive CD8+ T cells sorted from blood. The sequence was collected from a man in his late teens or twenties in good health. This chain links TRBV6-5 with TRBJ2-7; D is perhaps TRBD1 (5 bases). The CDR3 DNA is TGTGCCAGCAGTTACTCGACCGGACAATTATCCTACGAGCAGTACTTC. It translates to CASSYSTGQLSYEQYF.